These T cell receptor beta chains were read from a single sample in a study. MiXCR, run by TCRdb on the RT-PCR reads, gives a single entry per CDR3 protein. The sample carries around 700,000 distinct CDR3 sequences, 13% to 15% recorded once. Sample: memory CD4+ T cells from blood. The receptors stem from a female donor in good health, serving as a healthy control. The CDR3 runs from the conserved cysteine through the conserved F or W. Each record gives: clone size, J gene, D gene, V gene, CDR3 protein, CDR3 DNA. The D gene is left open where the match is weak. Size values are once, few and many counts, or a class for expanded clones, and some rows have none.

-,TRBJ2-1,-,TRBV20-1,CTARGIYNEQFF,TGCACCGCCCGGGGAATATACAATGAGCAGTTCTTC
many,TRBJ1-2,-,TRBV12-3/TRBV12-4,CASSSGGDYGYTF,TGTGCCAGCAGTTCGGGGGGCGACTATGGCTACACCTTC
many,TRBJ2-3,-,TRBV20-1,CSASPPIDTQYF,TGCAGTGCTAGTCCGCCGATAGATACGCAGTATTTT
many,TRBJ1-2,-,TRBV7-7,CASSPGIILGGGYTF,TGTGCCAGCAGCCCGGGAATAATCTTGGGTGGCGGCTACACCTTC
-,TRBJ2-2,-,TRBV9,CASSVRGEGLTGELFF,TGTGCCAGCAGCGTACGAGGGGAAGGACTAACCGGGGAGCTGTTTTTT
-,TRBJ1-2,-,TRBV20-1,CSASDGSGSSGNTF,TGCAGTGCTAGCGATGGTAGTGGAAGCTCTGGAAACACCTTC
many,TRBJ2-3,-,TRBV24-1,CATSESWSTDTQYF,TGTGCCACCAGTGAAAGCTGGAGCACAGATACGCAGTATTTT
-,TRBJ2-3,TRBD2,TRBV6-2/TRBV6-3,CASRPHGTSGSTDTQYF,TGTGCCAGCAGGCCTCACGGGACTAGCGGGAGCACAGATACGCAGTATTTT
many,TRBJ2-7,-,TRBV7-9,CASSPKGPYEQYF,TGTGCCAGCAGCCCCAAAGGGCCCTACGAGCAGTACTTC
-,TRBJ1-3,-,TRBV28,CASSFSNSGNTIYF,TGTGCCAGCAGTTTCTCCAACTCTGGAAACACCATATATTTT
-,TRBJ2-3,-,TRBV6-2/TRBV6-3,CASTTLRGLYTQYF,TGTGCCAGCACCACTCTCCGGGGACTTTATACGCAGTATTTT
many,TRBJ2-7,-,TRBV6-5,CASSTRASDSYEQYF,TGTGCCAGCTCCACAAGGGCTAGCGACTCCTACGAGCAGTACTTC
many,TRBJ2-5,-,TRBV10-3,CAISQGEETQYF,TGTGCCATCAGTCAGGGTGAGGAGACCCAGTACTTC
-,TRBJ2-2,-,TRBV30,CAWSWGDGTGELFF,TGTGCCTGGAGTTGGGGGGATGGCACCGGGGAGCTGTTTTTT
-,TRBJ2-7,TRBD1,TRBV20-1,CSAPGTGGYEQYF,TGCAGTGCCCCCGGGACAGGGGGGTACGAGCAGTACTTC
few,TRBJ2-5,-,TRBV11-2,CASSLGRKGETQYF,TGTGCCAGCAGTCTAGGACGGAAAGGAGAGACCCAGTACTTC
many,TRBJ2-7,-,TRBV27,CASSLRGTYEQYF,TGTGCCAGCAGTCTCAGGGGAACCTACGAGCAGTACTTC
-,TRBJ2-2,TRBD2,TRBV7-2,CASSPRPGGGTGELFF,TGTGCCAGCAGCCCCCGTCCGGGGGGTGGAACCGGGGAGCTGTTTTTT
many,TRBJ2-1,-,TRBV6-6,CASSLVAANNEQFF,TGTGCCAGCAGTTTGGTGGCCGCCAACAATGAGCAGTTCTTC
few,TRBJ2-5,TRBD2,TRBV7-9,CASSLAYLTSGRSQETQYF,TGTGCCAGCAGCTTAGCCTACCTGACTAGCGGGAGGTCCCAAGAGACCCAGTACTTC
many,TRBJ2-6,-,TRBV20-1,CSAPTPSSGANVLTF,TGCAGTGCCCCCACCCCAAGCTCTGGGGCCAACGTCCTGACTTTC
many,TRBJ2-1,TRBD2,TRBV4-2,CASSLLAGGPSEQFF,TGTGCCAGCAGCCTTTTAGCGGGAGGTCCTAGTGAGCAGTTCTTC